The 31 T cell receptor beta chains reported below all come from one sample, sequenced in a study of response to subunit inactivated influenza vaccine. TCRdb re-called the RT-PCR reads through MiXCR, storing one row per CDR3 protein. The table lists 650,000 to 700,000 distinct CDR3 sequences, 15% to 19% of them singletons. The sequenced sample was PBMCs from blood, obtained roughly 12 days after vaccination. These receptors came from a man between 45 and 60 years old who received an inactivated influenza vaccine.

The chain is built from TRBV18 and TRBJ2-5; the match to TRBD1 covers 9 bases. Losses at the gene ends were 2 bases for V and 5 bases for J; bases not matched to a gene: 3. CDR3 length: 14 residues. The germline V gene has CDR1 KGHSH and CDR2 LQKENI. DNA of the CDR3: TGTGCCAGCTCACCATACGGGACAGGGGAGACCCAGTACTTC. As protein: CASSPYGTGETQYF.

The table lists this clonotype with a few counts. The chain is built from TRBV4-3 and TRBJ2-3, with TRBD2 matching 9 bases. V trimming: 1 base; J trimming: 2 bases; junction bases outside the gene matches: 1. The CDR3 is 15 amino acids. Germline CDR1 is LGHNA and CDR2 is YSLEER. The CDR3 protein is CASSQGLADTDTQYF. The CDR3 region has the DNA TGCGCCAGCAGCCAAGGACTAGCGGACACAGATACGCAGTATTTT.

In its sample, this clonotype was seen a few times. V and J are TRBV6-5 and TRBJ2-7; D perhaps matches TRBD2 (5 bases). The CDR3 is 12 residues long. Germline CDR1 reads MNHEY; CDR2 reads SVGAGI. The CDR3 here is CAAGQVLYEQYF. The CDR3 DNA sequence: TGTGCGGCGGGCCAGGTGCTCTACGAGCAGTACTTC.

The chain carries TRBV7-9 and TRBJ2-7; 8 bases are shared with TRBD2. The V gene end was trimmed by 5 bases and the J gene end by 3 bases; junction bases not matched to a gene: 12. CDR1 is SEHNR and CDR2 is FQNEAQ in the germline V gene (reference sequence). CDR3 length equals 16 residues. The CDR3, as DNA: TGTGCCAGCAGCGGCTCGACTAGCGAAAACCTCTACGAGCAGTACTTC. Residues: CASSGSTSENLYEQYF.

The chain uses TRBV18 and TRBJ2-3; no reliable D call. Germline V gives CDR1 KGHSH, CDR2 LQKENI. CDR3 length equals 14 residues. V was trimmed by 2 bases and J by 6 bases, leaving 12 bases between them. CDR3 sequence: CASSPSTRVDTQYF. CDR3 bases: TGTGCCAGCTCACCAAGCACAAGGGTCGATACGCAGTATTTT.

This clonotype was seen a few times. The rearrangement joins TRBV29-1 to TRBJ2-1, with TRBD2 identical over 7 bases. V dropped 8 bases and J dropped 6; count of bases not matched to a gene: 10. The CDR3 has 13 residues. Germline-derived CDR1 and CDR2 are SQVTM and ANQGSEA. This chain's CDR3 is CSPAELAANEQFF. The CDR3 DNA reads as TGCAGCCCCGCCGAGCTAGCGGCCAATGAGCAGTTCTTC.

This clonotype has a handful of counts. The chain links TRBV29-1 to TRBJ2-2; TRBD1 matches at 8 bases. This CDR3 comprises 14 residues. J gave up 3 bases and V 4 bases, and 4 bases lay outside the gene matches. Germline-derived CDR1 and CDR2 are SQVTM and ANQGSEA. CDR3 sequence: CSVGQGADTGELFF. In nucleotides, the CDR3 is TGCAGCGTTGGTCAGGGGGCGGACACCGGGGAGCTGTTTTTT.

J is TRBJ2-7 and V is TRBV29-1, with TRBD1 as a possible D gene (5 bases). Germline-derived CDR1 and CDR2 are SQVTM and ANQGSEA. Trimming removed 7 bases from V and 3 bases from J, with 10 bases in between. The CDR3 spans 11 residues. The CDR3 DNA is TGCAGCGCTAGACAGTACTACGAGCAGTACTTC. Translating gives CSARQYYEQYF.

The chain employs TRBV7-8 and TRBJ2-1, with 7 bases identical to TRBD2. The CDR3 totals 17 residues. Germline V lookup: CDR1 SGHVS, CDR2 FQNEAQ. V lost 5 bases, J lost 8 bases, and 18 bases stayed unmatched. The CDR3 is CASSNQALYGRNHEQFF. CDR3 in DNA: TGTGCCAGCAGCAACCAAGCCCTATACGGGAGGAACCATGAGCAGTTCTTC.

The CDR3 DNA reads TGCAGTGCTAGGCCATACTCACAGGGGGGTACTGAAGCTTTCTTT. Translation gives CSARPYSQGGTEAFF. V usage is TRBV20-1 and J usage is TRBJ1-1; TRBD1 aligns across 8 bases. Germline V gene sequence: CDR1 DFQATT, CDR2 SNEGSKA (reference sequence). The CDR3 runs 15 residues. Germline trimming cut 3 bases from V and 5 bases from J; bases unmatched to any gene: 11.

This sequence joins TRBV14 and TRBJ2-3, with unresolved D. Trimming cost V 0 bases and J 8 bases, with 6 bases left between them. Germline V lookup: CDR1 SGHDN, CDR2 FVKESK. CDR3 length equals 12 residues. CDR3 DNA: TGTGCCAGCAGCCAAGAGACTTCTACGCAGTATTTT. Protein product: CASSQETSTQYF.

The J gene is TRBJ2-1, the V gene TRBV20-1; D is unclear. This CDR3 has 14 amino acids. Trimming left V 4 bases short and J 9 bases short, with 19 bases between. Per the germline V gene, CDR1 is DFQATT and CDR2 is SNEGSKA (reference sequence). CDR3 loop: CSATDLVSNIEQFF. The CDR3 bases are TGCAGTGCTACCGACCTCGTCTCTAACATTGAGCAGTTCTTC.

V gene TRBV29-1 combines with J gene TRBJ2-5; 9 nucleotides align to TRBD1. The CDR3 runs 15 residues. J was trimmed by 5 bases and V by 7 bases; bases with no gene match: 14. Per germline, CDR1 SQVTM and CDR2 ANQGSEA. The CDR3 DNA reads TGCAGCGCCGACATAGGACAGGGGCTTTGGGAGACCCAGTACTTC. This gives the protein CSADIGQGLWETQYF.

This clonotype came up a few times. This chain links TRBV7-2 with TRBJ1-2; 9 nucleotides match TRBD1. Looked up from germline, CDR1 is SGHTA and CDR2 is FQGNSA. V lost 6 bases and J lost 5; bases outside the gene matches: 7. The CDR3 sequence is 14 residues long. In DNA, the CDR3 is TGTGCCAGCAGACAACAGGGGGCAAGTTATGGCTACACCTTC. This codes for CASRQQGASYGYTF.

This clonotype was recorded a few times. The V and J genes are TRBV12-3 or TRBV12-4 and TRBJ2-1, with D perhaps TRBD2 (6 bases). The CDR3 loop spans 16 amino acids. V was pared by 6 bases and J by 0 bases, with 15 bases between. The CDR3 DNA reads as TGTGCCAGCAGGTCATCGCGGGGAAGCTCCTACAATGAGCAGTTCTTC. Its translation is CASRSSRGSSYNEQFF.

The sample holds a few counts of this clonotype. This chain uses TRBV11-2 with TRBJ2-3; 12 positions match TRBD2. The CDR3 covers 14 residues. Germline CDR1 is SGHAT and CDR2 is FQNNGV. Trimming cost V 1 base and J 9 bases; bases outside gene matches: 2. CDR3 in amino acids: CASSLASGGATQYF. The CDR3 nucleotides are TGTGCCAGCAGCTTAGCTAGCGGGGGGGCGACGCAGTATTTT.

In nucleotides, the CDR3 is TGCGCCAGCAGCAAGGACTTGCCTGGAGGAACAGATACGCAGTATTTT. Amino acids: CASSKDLPGGTDTQYF. The chain has TRBV5-1 and TRBJ2-3; D possibly corresponds to TRBD2 (5 bases). Trimming took 4 bases from V and 3 from J, leaving 18 bases between them. Germline V lookup: CDR1 SGHRS, CDR2 YFSETQ. CDR3 length: 16 amino acids.

This clonotype was counted many times. The chain recombines TRBV7-9 with TRBJ2-7; no firm D call. Germline values: CDR1 SEHNR, CDR2 FQNEAQ (reference sequence). V was clipped by 5 bases and J by 2 bases, with 10 bases between them. The CDR3 runs to 13 residues. The CDR3 sequence: CASSRLGAYEQYF. The CDR3 nucleotides are TGTGCCAGCAGCCGCCTCGGAGCCTACGAGCAGTACTTC.

This clonotype was seen ten or more times. J is TRBJ1-1 and V is TRBV29-1; D is possibly TRBD1 (5 bases). The V and J ends lost 3 bases and 5 bases respectively, with 10 bases between them. The germline gives CDR1 SQVTM, CDR2 ANQGSEA. This CDR3 has 12 amino acids. The CDR3 nucleotides are TGCAGCGTTGACCCGGGACGGACTGAAGCTTTCTTT. It yields the protein CSVDPGRTEAFF.

This clonotype was detected only a few times. V gene TRBV5-6 combines with J gene TRBJ2-7; tentatively, D is TRBD2 (6 bases). The V gene's germline CDR1 is SGHDT and CDR2 YYEEEE. The CDR3 is made up of 15 amino acids. V was cut by 1 base and J by 3 bases, with 14 bases left in between. CDR3 sequence reads: CASSLRGTGIYEQYF. The CDR3 DNA is TGTGCCAGCAGCTTGAGAGGGACTGGAATCTACGAGCAGTACTTC.

V is TRBV5-1 and J is TRBJ2-1, with 7 bases aligning to TRBD2. V lost 5 bases, J lost 1 base, and 9 bases stayed unmatched. Germline lookup yields CDR1 SGHRS and CDR2 YFSETQ. The CDR3 length is 16 residues. In DNA form, the CDR3 reads TGCGCCAGCAGACCGACGGGAGGAGGGTCCTACAATGAGCAGTTCTTC. Encoded protein: CASRPTGGGSYNEQFF.

V and J are TRBV3-1 and TRBJ2-3; 10 positions agree with TRBD2. Germline CDR1 and CDR2: LGHDT and YNNKEL (reference sequence). This CDR3 contains 16 residues. The junction had 9 bases not matched to a gene; V was cut back by 4 bases and J by 5 bases. CDR3 residues: CASSLTTSGAKDTQYF. The CDR3 nucleotides are TGTGCCAGCAGCCTTACTACTAGCGGGGCGAAAGATACGCAGTATTTT.

This chain joins TRBV14 and TRBJ2-5, with D perhaps matching TRBD2 (6 bases). V gave up 4 bases and J gave up 0 bases, with 12 bases separating them. The CDR3 runs 15 residues. Germline V lookup: CDR1 SGHDN, CDR2 FVKESK. This CDR3 is CASSPGGSYQETQYF. CDR3 nucleotides: TGTGCCAGCAGCCCCGGGGGATCGTACCAAGAGACCCAGTACTTC.

This clonotype appeared a few times. V gene TRBV11-2 combines with J gene TRBJ2-3; TRBD2 aligns across 9 bases. CDR3 length: 17 amino acids. From germline, CDR1 is SGHAT and CDR2 FQNNGV. V lost 0 bases and J lost 2; bases outside the gene matches: 6. The CDR3 protein is CASSLERLAGITDTQYF. DNA for the CDR3: TGTGCCAGCAGCTTAGAACGTCTAGCGGGAATCACAGATACGCAGTATTTT. Supplemented by reference TRBV11-2 and TRBJ2-3, the full variable domain reads EAGVAQSPRYKIIEKRQSVAFWCNPISGHATLYWYQQILGQGPKLLIQFQNNGVVDDSQLPKDRFSAERLKGVDSTLKIQPAKLEDSAVYLCASSLERLAGITDTQYFGPGTRLTVL.

This clonotype has more than one count but fewer than ten. This rearrangement joins TRBV5-6 to TRBJ2-5; D not certain. The CDR3 is made up of 15 amino acids. CDR1 and CDR2 (germline): SGHDT, YYEEEE. V was pared by 0 bases and J by 4 bases, with 13 bases between. The CDR3 reads CASSLGPQPGETQYF. The DNA of the CDR3 is TGTGCCAGCAGCTTGGGTCCCCAGCCGGGAGAGACCCAGTACTTC.

This chain joins TRBV4-3 and TRBJ2-7, with a possible D match to TRBD2 (5 bases). Germline V CDR1 and CDR2: LGHNA, YSLEER. The V end was cut by 1 base, the J end by 4 bases, with 17 bases between. The CDR3 covers 16 residues. The CDR3 reads CASSQGPPAGTYEQYF. As DNA, the CDR3 is TGCGCCAGCAGCCAAGGACCTCCCGCGGGTACGTACGAGCAGTACTTC.

In its sample, this clonotype was seen a few times. The chain employs TRBV15 and TRBJ2-1; 8 bases are a match to TRBD2. Germline V gene data show CDR1 as LNHNV and CDR2 as YYDKDF (reference sequence). The CDR3 runs 15 residues. V lost 4 bases and J lost 0; bases outside the gene matches: 2. Here the CDR3 DNA reads TGTGCCACCAGCAAAACTAGCGGCTCCTACAATGAGCAGTTCTTC. Translation: CATSKTSGSYNEQFF.

The chain recombines TRBV6-1 with TRBJ2-6; 8 bases align to TRBD1. This CDR3 has 16 residues. Germline V gene data show CDR1 as MNHNS and CDR2 as SASEGT. V lost 6 bases, J lost 0 bases, and 4 bases stayed unmatched. The CDR3, as DNA: TGTGCCAGCAGGGACAGGGCCAACTCTGGGGCCAACGTCCTGACTTTC. Its translation is CASRDRANSGANVLTF.

The gene calls are TRBV11-1 and TRBJ1-2; 8 positions agree with TRBD1. J gave up 0 bases and V 1 base, and 10 bases lay outside the gene matches. CDR3 length: 18 residues. From germline, CDR1 is SGHAT and CDR2 FQDESV (reference sequence). The CDR3 spells CASSLVGGGQGTNYGYTF. CDR3 nucleotides: TGTGCCAGCAGCTTAGTCGGGGGAGGACAGGGCACTAACTATGGCTACACCTTC. The full variable domain, rest sourced from reference TRBV11-1 and TRBJ1-2, is EAEVAQSPRYKITEKSQAVAFWCDPISGHATLYWYRQILGQGPELLVQFQDESVVDDSQLPKDRFSAERLKGVDSTLKIQPAELGDSAMYLCASSLVGGGQGTNYGYTFGSGTRLTVV.

This clonotype appeared a few times. The chain recombines TRBV28 with TRBJ2-3; 8 bases match TRBD1. Per the germline V gene, CDR1 is MDHEN and CDR2 is SYDVKM. J lost 3 bases, V lost 3 bases, and 5 bases had no gene match. This CDR3 region has 15 residues. The CDR3 loop reads CASSFSRGLTDTQYF. The CDR3 DNA follows: TGTGCCAGCAGTTTTTCCAGGGGGCTAACAGATACGCAGTATTTT.

In its sample, this clonotype was seen a few times. The chain has TRBV7-2 and TRBJ2-7; D uncertain. The germline gives CDR1 SGHTA, CDR2 FQGNSA. The CDR3 spans 15 residues. Trimming pared 1 base from V and 6 bases from J, leaving 16 bases between. The CDR3 nucleotides read TGTGCCAGCAGCTTAGATTGGAGCAGGCCGGGCGAGCAGTACTTC. Residues: CASSLDWSRPGEQYF.